This TCR beta chain was found in a study of CD8+ T cells in alopecia areata. Whole-study context: Twice a day, 5 to 10 mg of oral tofacitinib was administered to treated patients.

Following extraction, RNA underwent reverse transcription to cDNA, which served as the sequencing template. Only in-frame clones appear in the TCRdb table, and some are missing; sequencing was by immunoSEQ multiplex PCR. Counted here are roughly 280,000 clones, approximately 60% occurring once; the ten biggest clones make up about 0.9%. General study points: While tofacitinib was given, many expanded lesional clones persisted in scalp and blood.

This clone was detected once. Its cognate antigen is unknown. Treatment in this sample: oral pan-JAK inhibitor, 5-10 mg twice daily. The source is a human donor with alopecia areata. This material consisted of CD4+ T cells sorted from blood, taken around week 54, from a patient treated with tofacitinib.

The CDR3 here is CASSYPGDSNEKLFF. The CDR3 DNA is TGTGCCAGCAGTTACCCGGGGGACAGTAATGAAAAACTGTTTTTT. The chain combines TRBV6-6 with TRBJ1-4; TRBD1 matches 7 bases. CDR3 length: 15 residues. J gave up 4 bases and V 2 bases, and 4 bases lay outside the gene matches. The germline V gene has CDR1 MNHNY and CDR2 SVGAGI (reference sequence).